This T cell receptor (beta chain) was identified during a study of blood T cell repertoires in COVID-19. Study-level information: Sites across the United States, Italy and Spain contributed samples from acute and convalescent COVID-19. PBMCs, B-cell-depleted T cells, or T cells provided the cDNA or gDNA that made up the material.

Per the authors' pipeline: Quantification of nucleated cells was approximated via reference gene primer amplification. TCRdb's table, derived via immunoSEQ multiplex PCR, lists solely in-frame clones and lacks some. The V and J calls and clone size were taken over from that table, and D and trimming were inferred from the DNA. The table has nearly 25,000 clones, about two thirds seen once; the top ten hold roughly 40%. V lost 4 bases and J lost 0, with 10 bases in between. Per the germline V gene, CDR1 is LNHDA and CDR2 is SQIVND (reference sequence). This CDR3 spans 15 amino acids. Sample: peripheral blood. The clonotype comes from a woman over 75 with acute or convalescent COVID-19. The chain recombines TRBV19 with TRBJ1-5, with a possible D match to TRBD1 (5 bases). The CDR3 sequence is CASSKQAYSNQPQHF. The CDR3 DNA is TGTGCCAGTAGTAAACAGGCCTATAGCAATCAGCCCCAGCATTTT.